The 5 T cell receptor beta chains in this list originate from one sample, sequenced in a study of shared clonotypes between healthy human individuals. The table came from immunoSEQ multiplex PCR; TCRdb's copy has only in-frame clones and leaves some out. The top ten hold approximately 0.13% of the sample, which has approximately 2.4 million clones, 90% to 97% seen once. The sample taken for sequencing was naive CD4+ T cells sorted from blood. Stated subset: CD45RA+ positively selected. The receptors originated from a man younger than 35 in good health.

This rearrangement joins TRBV10-3 to TRBJ2-7; 10 nucleotides match TRBD1. This CDR3 region has 15 residues. Germline CDR1 ENHRY, CDR2 SYGVKD. The V and J ends lost 6 bases and 2 bases, in that order; junction bases with no gene match: 7. The CDR3 protein is CAISGQDRGTYEQYF. The CDR3 DNA is TGTGCCATCAGCGGACAGGACAGGGGGACCTACGAGCAGTACTTC.

V and J are TRBV25-1 and TRBJ1-4; 9 bases align to TRBD1. The V and J ends lost 2 bases and 6 bases, in that order; junction bases with no gene match: 4. The CDR3 covers 15 residues. Germline assignment: CDR1 MGHDK and CDR2 SYGVNS. CDR3 protein: CASSETGGAYEKLFF. The CDR3, as DNA: TGTGCCAGCAGTGAAACAGGGGGCGCGTATGAAAAACTGTTTTTT.

This clone was counted once. The chain recombines TRBV9 with TRBJ2-3, with D perhaps TRBD2 (6 bases). The CDR3 sequence is 15 residues long. The V gene lost 4 bases and the J gene lost 2 bases, with 14 bases spanning the gap. The germline V gene encodes CDR1 SGDLS and CDR2 YYNGEE. CDR3 coding DNA: TGTGCCAGCAGCAGGGGTTCGGGGGACACAGATACGCAGTATTTT. It is translated as CASSRGSGDTDTQYF.

This clone was picked up one time. This chain links TRBV9 with TRBJ1-3; 9 bases align to TRBD1. Germline lookup yields CDR1 SGDLS and CDR2 YYNGEE. The CDR3 is made up of 16 amino acids. Trimming at V came to 4 bases and at J to 2 bases, leaving 7 bases not matched to a gene. The CDR3 DNA reads TGTGCCAGCAGCCCTTGGGGGACAGGGACTGGAAACACCATATATTTT. Residues: CASSPWGTGTGNTIYF.

This chain uses TRBV4-1 with TRBJ1-2; 7 bases are a match to TRBD1. The germline CDR1 and CDR2 sequences are MGHRA and YSYEKL. The CDR3 has 15 amino acids. V gave up 3 bases and J gave up 4 bases; unmatched junction bases: 8. The CDR3 DNA sequence: TGCGCCAGCAGCCAGTCGGGGACAGAACCCTATGGCTACACCTTC. Translating gives CASSQSGTEPYGYTF.